This T cell receptor beta chain was sequenced in a study of technical replicates of blood from a handful of donors. TCRdb keeps only in-frame clones here, not all; method: immunoSEQ multiplex PCR. This sample yields about 82,000 clones, of which 95% to 96% are seen a single time; 0.3% to 0.4% belongs to the top ten. Looked up from germline, CDR1 is MNHEY and CDR2 is SMNVEV (reference sequence). V lost 4 bases and J lost 5; bases outside the gene matches: 8. CDR3 size: 15 residues. The receptor comes from a human donor in good health. The rearrangement links TRBV27 to TRBJ2-7, with TRBD1 identical over 10 bases. What was sequenced was T cells isolated from PBMCs. The DNA for the CDR3 is TGTGCCAGCAGTTCGCCGGGACAGGGGACTCACGAGCAGTACTTC. This translates into CASSSPGQGTHEQYF.